Below, one T cell receptor beta chain is given with its context. Its target is not known. The data were obtained in a study of T-cell memory formation after mild COVID-19. Findings of the study overall: The main location of contracting CD4+ clones was CM and EM, and that of contracting CD8+ clones was EMRA.

Germline V gene sequence: CDR1 SGHTA, CDR2 FQGNSA. The ends were cut back, 2 bases at V and 3 bases at J, with 11 bases in the middle. The CDR3 is made up of 15 amino acids. TCRdb reprocessed the 5' RACE reads via MiXCR and lists one record per CDR3 protein. The sample has about 390,000 distinct CDR3 sequences; about a sixth are singletons. This rearrangement joins TRBV7-2 to TRBJ2-1, with D possibly matching TRBD2 (5 bases). The clonotype comes from a young man who had mild COVID-19 (a few samples of this study predate the infection). Cell type and time point are not known. The sample taken for sequencing was PBMCs or a T cell subset sorted from them (not recorded which). CDR3 region: CASSLLRGNYNEQFF. The CDR3 coding sequence is TGTGCCAGCAGCTTACTTCGGGGAAACTACAATGAGCAGTTCTTC.